This T cell receptor (beta chain) stems from a study of Tregs in tolerant kidney transplant recipients. The germline gives CDR1 SSHAT, CDR2 FNYEAQ (reference sequence). The CDR3 is 13 residues long. This clone showed up just once. As yet, its antigen is unknown. One junction end does not reproduce the germline sequence, and a read error may be involved. Here immunoSEQ multiplex PCR was the method, and the copy in TCRdb shows in-frame clones only, minus some. The repertoire includes about 44,000 clones, around 95% of them detected once, and 0.3% to 0.4% sits in the top ten. Sequencing was carried out using Tregs from blood cultured with allogeneic cells. The chain employs TRBV7-7 and TRBJ2-2; D is undetermined. The sequence was obtained from a human donor in good health. In DNA form, the CDR3 reads TGTGCTAGCAGCCACCAGAACACCGGGGAGCTGTTTTTT. It specifies CASSHQNTGELFF.